A selection of T cell receptor beta chains follows, all from one sample in a study of blood T cells in healthy people across ages. TCRdb independently ran MiXCR on the 5' RACE reads; one entry per CDR3 protein. The table records about 1.7 million distinct CDR3 sequences, 28% of them present only once. The sequenced sample consisted of blood. The receptors come from a woman under 40 in good health. The CDR3 runs from the conserved cysteine through the conserved F or W. D genes are given only for firm matches. For some rows the clone size is stated as once, few or many, or as a class when expanded; others skip it.

D gene	V gene	clone size	J gene	CDR3 protein	CDR3 DNA
TRBD2	TRBV24-1	few	TRBJ2-3	CATSDPGLAGDTQYF	TGTGCCACCAGTGACCCAGGACTAGCGGGAGATACGCAGTATTTT
.	TRBV19	.	TRBJ2-1	CASMRGATYNEQFF	TGTGCCAGTATGAGGGGGGCCACCTACAATGAGCAGTTCTTC
TRBD1	TRBV15	many	TRBJ2-7	CATSRGDRLAYEQYF	TGTGCCACCAGCAGAGGGGACAGGTTAGCCTACGAGCAGTACTTC
TRBD1	TRBV5-1	.	TRBJ2-1	CASSLGQGKDNEQFF	TGCGCCAGCAGCTTGGGACAGGGAAAAGACAATGAGCAGTTCTTC
.	TRBV5-6	.	TRBJ2-7	CASASATLGAYEQYF	TGTGCCAGCGCGAGCGCGACCTTAGGAGCCTACGAGCAGTACTTC
.	TRBV11-2	.	TRBJ2-1	CASSLDRQAEQFF	TGTGCCAGCAGCTTAGATCGGCAGGCCGAGCAGTTCTTC
.	TRBV12-3/TRBV12-4	.	TRBJ2-3	CASSPLKVRISTDTQYF	TGTGCCAGCAGCCCCCTCAAGGTGCGGATTAGCACAGATACGCAGTATTTT
.	TRBV24-1	few	TRBJ2-2	CATSPQNTGELFF	TGTGCCACCAGTCCCCAGAACACCGGGGAGCTGTTTTTT
TRBD1	TRBV6-5	.	TRBJ2-1	CASSTRQGAYNEQFF	TGTGCCAGCAGTACCCGACAGGGGGCTTACAATGAGCAGTTCTTC
TRBD1	TRBV6-5	few	TRBJ1-6	CASAGQVNSPLHF	TGTGCCAGCGCGGGACAGGTGAATTCACCCCTCCACTTT